The rows below give T cell receptor beta chains drawn from one sample of a study of shared clonotypes between healthy human individuals. Some clones are missing from TCRdb's copy, which holds only in-frame ones; the method was immunoSEQ multiplex PCR. The sample lists over a million clones, approximately 78% seen once, with 0.5% to 0.65% in the top ten. Input material: memory CD4+ T cells from PBMCs. The receptor set was obtained from a man aged 18 to 30 in good health. Some clones in this sample may be carry-over from other donors' samples. The CDR3 runs from the conserved cysteine through the conserved F or W.

length | V | CDR3
14 | TRBV27 | CASSLSVRTDTQYF
14 | TRBV19 | CASRTESGNQPQHF
15 | TRBV6-1 | CASTSPWEGRYEQYF
12 | TRBV29-1 | CSASMGTGELFF
12 | TRBV7-6 | CASSLEVGELFF
14 | TRBV9 | CASSVRDTAYEQYF
15 | TRBV4-3 | CASSLDYTSNQPQHF
15 | TRBV5-1 | CASRVHDANTGELFF
15 | TRBV7-3 | CASSLGPISYNEQFF
16 | TRBV15 | CATSRDRTGTTYEQYF
17 | TRBV7-9 | CASSLLVGTGFAHEQYF
21 | TRBV4-2 | CASSRSPSDRGRRVTGNTIYF
14 | TRBV18 | CASSLGVWDTEAFF
11 | TRBV7-4 | CASTEDTEAFF
15 | TRBV5-1 | CASSLARGISYEQYF
13 | TRBV9 | CASSVDRETQAFF
15 | TRBV11-3 | CASSRGGSSENEQFF
12 | TRBV2 | CASSELRDTQYF
14 | TRBV5-4 | CASSLYTGNYEQFF
15 | TRBV5-1 | CASSRTGTSAYEQYF
17 | TRBV27 | CASSLLSGGRRVQPQHF
13 | TRBV27 | CASKRDNTDTQYF
15 | TRBV5-1 | CASSLADRGYGTQYF
16 | TRBV7-9 | CASSQGLAGITDTQYF
12 | TRBV2 | CASSDRGPEAFF
12 | TRBV28 | CASSLGGYGYTF
13 | TRBV25-1 | CASSGQGNTEAFF
15 | TRBV6-5 | CASSYPLGGGETQYF
13 | TRBV28 | CASSLLTDYGYTF
13 | TRBV5-1 | CASSSYTQETQYF
15 | TRBV4-1 | CASSPQHASSYEQYF
16 | TRBV14 | CASSQDLPGVLGAQYF
13 | TRBV6-1 | CASSELGPVTQYF
14 | TRBV2 | CASSPADGVYEQYF
15 | TRBV6-1 | CASSATSLTGREQFF
15 | TRBV5-4 | CASSVAGGPYNEQFF
16 | TRBV6-1 | CASSASIGGEYNEQFF
15 | TRBV6-5 | CASSYWAGGKSPLHF
15 | TRBV7-8 | CASSLKLVSYTEAFF
14 | TRBV19 | CASSMSGVAYGYTF
14 | TRBV9 | CASSTTGAGEKLFF
12 | TRBV9 | CASGGFNQPQHF
12 | TRBV15 | CATSRGAGTQYF
16 | TRBV18 | CASSPGQSATNEKLFF
15 | TRBV5-5 | CASSHPGQGNTEAFF
14 | TRBV28 | CASSSGQPNQPQHF
14 | TRBV7-9 | CASSSPGRTYEQYF
14 | TRBV11-3 | CASSPLGGTDTQYF
19 | TRBV9 | CASSRRTSGTAQGTGELFF
15 | TRBV29-1 | CSVEVNRKGAGGYTF
16 | TRBV27 | CASISWAPSTYAEQYF
17 | TRBV7-2 | CASSFPTSAGRTDTQYF
14 | TRBV5-1 | CASSPRPGPDTQYF
17 | TRBV4-3 | CASSRGEGQGITGELFF